The 8 T cell receptor beta chains listed next were all sequenced from one sample in a study of technical replicates of blood from a few donors (dated by TCRdb to between 2016 and 2019). The receptor library was made with the immunoSEQ multiplex PCR assay. TCRdb holds this immuneACCESS table with in-frame rearrangements only. Some clones are missing; in checked studies, unresolved V genes explain under half, and the rest has no known cause. The table for this sample lists 60,000 to 65,000 clones; around 87% of them were counted only once. Of the sample, about 5% falls within the top ten clones. What was sequenced was PBMCs. These receptors came from a human donor in good health. Some clones in this sample may be carry-over from other donors' samples.

As to this clone: An end of the junction differs from the germline gene, which may be a read error. J is TRBJ2-3 and V is TRBV7-2; TRBD2 agrees at 7 bases. Germline V gives CDR1 SGHTA, CDR2 FQGNSA. The CDR3 is made up of 18 amino acids. The CDR3 loop reads CASSLARASGGRGDTQYF. CDR3 nucleotides: TGTGCCAGCAGCCTAGCCCGGGCTAGCGGAGGAAGGGGAGATACGCAGTATTTT.

The chain couples TRBV10-1 to TRBJ2-7; D gene unclear. This CDR3 comprises 14 residues. The V end lost 7 bases, the J end lost 6 bases, and 19 bases lay between the germline ends. Germline CDR1 WNHNN, CDR2 SYGVQD (reference sequence). The CDR3 sequence: CASTSVVYWCEQYF. In DNA form, the CDR3 reads TGCGCCAGCACAAGCGTGGTGTATTGGTGCGAGCAGTACTTC.

The rearrangement uses TRBV6-5 and TRBJ2-2; the D is unclear. Germline CDR1 reads MNHEY; CDR2 reads SVGAGI. The CDR3 is 14 residues long. The V and J ends lost 5 bases and 1 base respectively, with 8 bases between them. The CDR3 here is CASSPRVNTGELFF. The CDR3 region has the DNA TGTGCCAGCAGTCCCCGAGTGAACACCGGGGAGCTGTTTTTT.

This clone was seen once. CDR3 nucleotide sequence: TGTGCCAGCAGTGCGACAGGGGGTCGCAATCAGCCCCAGCATTTT. Its protein is CASSATGGRNQPQHF. J is TRBJ1-5 and V is TRBV6-6, with 9 positions matching TRBD1. Trimming took 5 bases from V and 2 from J; bases not matched to a gene: 4. The CDR3 loop spans 15 amino acids. Germline V lookup: CDR1 MNHNY, CDR2 SVGAGI (reference sequence).

The V and J genes are TRBV4-3 and TRBJ2-1; D possibly corresponds to TRBD2 (6 bases). Germline V gene lookup returns CDR1 LGHNA and CDR2 YSLEER. Trimming removed 4 bases from V and 7 bases from J, with 32 bases in between. The CDR3 length is 20 residues. Written as DNA, the CDR3 is TGCGCCAGCAGCCGAGATGCCCAGGAGGGAGCCTCTCGATCGAGGAATGAGCAGTTCTTC. Its translation is CASSRDAQEGASRSRNEQFF.

V usage is TRBV10-3 and J usage is TRBJ1-2; 10 nucleotides match TRBD1. The germline CDR1 and CDR2 sequences are ENHRY and SYGVKD. CDR3 length: 12 amino acids. Unmatched junction bases numbered 1, after V lost 9 bases and J lost 3 bases. In DNA form, the CDR3 reads TGTGCCATTGGACAGGGGGACTATGGCTACACCTTC. This sequence encodes CAIGQGDYGYTF.

This clone has just a few counts. The chain carries TRBV6-4 and TRBJ2-2; D not resolved. Deletions cut 2 bases from V and 4 bases from J, with 5 bases between. Germline loops: CDR1 MRHNA, CDR2 SNTAGT. This CDR3 region has 13 residues. The CDR3 DNA follows: TGTGCCAGCAGTGACCTCGGCACCGGGGAGCTGTTTTTT. It translates to CASSDLGTGELFF.

This chain uses TRBV5-4 with TRBJ1-1; D not resolved. V was pared by 1 base and J by 8 bases, with 18 bases between. Germline CDR1 is SGHNT and CDR2 is YYREEE (reference sequence). CDR3 length: 15 residues. CDR3 sequence: CASSLSTGKAAEAFF. CDR3 sequence (DNA): TGTGCCAGCAGCTTGTCAACCGGCAAGGCGGCGGAAGCTTTCTTT.